This T cell receptor (beta chain) was identified in a study of T cells in Graves' hyperthyroidism and ophthalmopathy. With regard to this clonotype: What it recognizes is unknown.

Germline-derived CDR1 and CDR2 are MNHNS and SASEGT. The V and J ends lost 6 bases and 5 bases respectively, with 8 bases between them. The CDR3 totals 11 residues. Study-wide results and limits: Most clonotypes that expanded in the thyroid above 0.001 also showed up in blood. A median 6.5 months before onset, the model predicted ophthalmopathy.

The source material, RNA transcripts, was used to amplify TCR beta CDR3 regions. First-round RT-PCR with HTBI primers amplified the TCR CDR3 region. MiXCR was run by TCRdb on the multiplex PCR reads, yielding one entry per CDR3 protein. The profile shows about 640,000 distinct CDR3 sequences, 40% to 55% of them singletons. Diagnostic assessment was based on clinical symptoms, serum thyroxine and TRAb, thyroid ultrasound and orbital computed tomography. The rearrangement links TRBV6-1 to TRBJ2-7, with D perhaps TRBD1 (5 bases). The TCR comes from an adult man with Graves' disease, either hyperthyroidism or ophthalmopathy (not recorded which). Specimen: peripheral blood or thyroid tissue (not recorded which). As DNA, the CDR3 is TGTGCCAGCAGGGTAGGGGACGAGCAGTACTTC. Protein product: CASRVGDEQYF.